Ten or more counts support the clone carrying this T cell receptor beta chain. This sample stems from a study of blood T cells in healthy people across ages. The CDR3 is 16 amino acids. V shed 5 bases and J shed 2 bases, with 17 bases lying between them. CDR1 is SEHNR and CDR2 is FQNEAQ in the germline V gene (reference sequence). Staff drew roughly 10 milliliters of peripheral blood from each donor. Sample-barcoded 5' priming and a J-beta primer mix drove a second PCR of 7 to 11 cycles. MiXCR, run by TCRdb on the 5' RACE reads, gives a single entry per CDR3 protein. The data contain 1.5 million to 2 million distinct CDR3 sequences, under 30% of them singletons.

The chain uses TRBV7-9 and TRBJ2-3; TRBD2 is a possible D gene (6 bases). This sequence originates from a woman between 25 and 40 years old in good health. Sequencing input: blood. CDR3 region: CASSTNRDSSTDTQYF. The CDR3 region has the DNA TGTGCCAGCAGCACCAACCGGGACTCGTCCACAGATACGCAGTATTTT.